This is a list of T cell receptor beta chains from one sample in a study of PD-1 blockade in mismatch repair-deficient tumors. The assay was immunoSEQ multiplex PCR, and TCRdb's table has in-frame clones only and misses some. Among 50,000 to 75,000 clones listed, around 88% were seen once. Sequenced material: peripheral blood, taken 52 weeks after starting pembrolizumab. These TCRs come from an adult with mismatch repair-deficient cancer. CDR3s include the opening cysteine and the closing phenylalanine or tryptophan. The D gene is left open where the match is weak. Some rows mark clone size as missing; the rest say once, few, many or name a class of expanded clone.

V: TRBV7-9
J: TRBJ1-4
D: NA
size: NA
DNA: TGTGCCAGCAGCTGGGGACGGGGAACTCAAGAAAAACTGTTTTTT
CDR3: CASSWGRGTQEKLFF

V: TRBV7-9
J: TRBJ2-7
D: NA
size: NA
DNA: TGTGCCAGCAGCCTAGGAAGAACGGAGCAGTACTTC
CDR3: CASSLGRTEQYF

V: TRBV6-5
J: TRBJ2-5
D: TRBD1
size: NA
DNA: TGTGCCAGCAGTTACTCGCGACAGGGGATGCGAGAGACCCAGTACTTC
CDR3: CASSYSRQGMRETQYF

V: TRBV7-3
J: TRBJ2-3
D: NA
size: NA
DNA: TGTGCCAGCAGCCCCTGGCCGAAAGCGGATAGCACAGATACGCAGTATTTT
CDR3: CASSPWPKADSTDTQYF

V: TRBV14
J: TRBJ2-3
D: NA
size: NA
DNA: TGTGCCAGCAGCCAGATAAAAGGAGATACGCAGTATTTT
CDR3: CASSQIKGDTQYF

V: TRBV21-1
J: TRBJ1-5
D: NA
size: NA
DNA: TGTGCCAGCAGCAGGGACACTAATCAGCCCCAGCATTTT
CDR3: CASSRDTNQPQHF

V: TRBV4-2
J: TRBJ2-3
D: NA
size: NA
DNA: TGTGCCAGCAGCCAATCAGCGTCAGATACGCAGTATTTT
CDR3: CASSQSASDTQYF

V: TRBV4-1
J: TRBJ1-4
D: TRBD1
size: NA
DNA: TGCGCCAGCAGCCAAACTACAGGGGGTCGTGAAAAACTGTTTTTT
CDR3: CASSQTTGGREKLFF

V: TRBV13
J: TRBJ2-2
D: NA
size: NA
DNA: TGTGCCAGCAGGGATAGACAGGTTCCCACCGGGGAGCTGTTTTTT
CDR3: CASRDRQVPTGELFF

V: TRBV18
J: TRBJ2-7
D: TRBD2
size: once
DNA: TGTGCCAGCTCACCTGGACTAGCTTCCTACGAGCAGTACTTC
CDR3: CASSPGLASYEQYF

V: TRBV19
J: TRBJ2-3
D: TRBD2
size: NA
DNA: TGTGCCAGTAGTATAGTACTAGCGGGTAGCACAGATACGCAGTATTTT
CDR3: CASSIVLAGSTDTQYF

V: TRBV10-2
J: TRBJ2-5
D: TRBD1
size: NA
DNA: TGCGCCTCCAGGGGGACCCGCGGAGGGACCCAGTACTTC
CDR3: CASRGTRGGTQYF

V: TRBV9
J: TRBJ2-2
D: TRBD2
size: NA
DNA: TGTGCCAGCAGCGTAGCTGCGGGAGGGCCTGTCGGGGAGCTGTTTTTT
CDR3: CASSVAAGGPVGELFF

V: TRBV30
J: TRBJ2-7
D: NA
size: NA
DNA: TGTGCCTGGAGGCAGGGGAACTACGAGCAGTACTTC
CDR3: CAWRQGNYEQYF

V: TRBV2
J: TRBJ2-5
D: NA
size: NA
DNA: TGTGCCAGCAGTGAAGGCAGACAAGAGACCCAGTACTTC
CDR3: CASSEGRQETQYF

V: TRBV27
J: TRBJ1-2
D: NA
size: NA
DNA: TGTGCCAGCAGTTCCTCTTCGACAGTATCCTATGGCTACACCTTC
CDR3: CASSSSSTVSYGYTF

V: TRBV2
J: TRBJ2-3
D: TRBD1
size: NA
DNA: TGTGCCAGCAGTGGCCCCGGGACAGGGGGCGGCACAGATACGCAGTATTTT
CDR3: CASSGPGTGGGTDTQYF

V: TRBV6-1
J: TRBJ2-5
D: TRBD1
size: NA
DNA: TGTGCCACCGTAACAGGGGGCGAAGGGACCCAGTACTTC
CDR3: CATVTGGEGTQYF

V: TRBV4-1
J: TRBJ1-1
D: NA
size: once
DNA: TGCGCCAGCAGCCCACGGACAGTGGGATTGAACACTGAAGCTTTCTTT
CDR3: CASSPRTVGLNTEAFF

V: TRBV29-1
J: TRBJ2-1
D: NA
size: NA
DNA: TGCAGCGTTGAAGACACGAGACATTACAATGAGCAGTTCTTC
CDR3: CSVEDTRHYNEQFF

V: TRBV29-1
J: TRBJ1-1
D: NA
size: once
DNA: TGCAGCGTTGAACTTGCGGACAACACTGAAGCTTTCTTT
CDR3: CSVELADNTEAFF

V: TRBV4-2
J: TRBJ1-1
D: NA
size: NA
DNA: TGTGCCAGCAGCCAAGACCTAGCTCCGGGAACTGAAGCTTTCTTT
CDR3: CASSQDLAPGTEAFF

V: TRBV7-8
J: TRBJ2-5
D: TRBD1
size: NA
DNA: TGTGCCAGCAGCTTTAGGGACAGGTGGGGGGAGACCCAGTACTTC
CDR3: CASSFRDRWGETQYF

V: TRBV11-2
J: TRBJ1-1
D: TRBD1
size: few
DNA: TGTGCCAGCAGAAGCTTAGTTGGTCCGACAGGGTCGGCCACTGAAGCTTTCTTT
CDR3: CASRSLVGPTGSATEAFF